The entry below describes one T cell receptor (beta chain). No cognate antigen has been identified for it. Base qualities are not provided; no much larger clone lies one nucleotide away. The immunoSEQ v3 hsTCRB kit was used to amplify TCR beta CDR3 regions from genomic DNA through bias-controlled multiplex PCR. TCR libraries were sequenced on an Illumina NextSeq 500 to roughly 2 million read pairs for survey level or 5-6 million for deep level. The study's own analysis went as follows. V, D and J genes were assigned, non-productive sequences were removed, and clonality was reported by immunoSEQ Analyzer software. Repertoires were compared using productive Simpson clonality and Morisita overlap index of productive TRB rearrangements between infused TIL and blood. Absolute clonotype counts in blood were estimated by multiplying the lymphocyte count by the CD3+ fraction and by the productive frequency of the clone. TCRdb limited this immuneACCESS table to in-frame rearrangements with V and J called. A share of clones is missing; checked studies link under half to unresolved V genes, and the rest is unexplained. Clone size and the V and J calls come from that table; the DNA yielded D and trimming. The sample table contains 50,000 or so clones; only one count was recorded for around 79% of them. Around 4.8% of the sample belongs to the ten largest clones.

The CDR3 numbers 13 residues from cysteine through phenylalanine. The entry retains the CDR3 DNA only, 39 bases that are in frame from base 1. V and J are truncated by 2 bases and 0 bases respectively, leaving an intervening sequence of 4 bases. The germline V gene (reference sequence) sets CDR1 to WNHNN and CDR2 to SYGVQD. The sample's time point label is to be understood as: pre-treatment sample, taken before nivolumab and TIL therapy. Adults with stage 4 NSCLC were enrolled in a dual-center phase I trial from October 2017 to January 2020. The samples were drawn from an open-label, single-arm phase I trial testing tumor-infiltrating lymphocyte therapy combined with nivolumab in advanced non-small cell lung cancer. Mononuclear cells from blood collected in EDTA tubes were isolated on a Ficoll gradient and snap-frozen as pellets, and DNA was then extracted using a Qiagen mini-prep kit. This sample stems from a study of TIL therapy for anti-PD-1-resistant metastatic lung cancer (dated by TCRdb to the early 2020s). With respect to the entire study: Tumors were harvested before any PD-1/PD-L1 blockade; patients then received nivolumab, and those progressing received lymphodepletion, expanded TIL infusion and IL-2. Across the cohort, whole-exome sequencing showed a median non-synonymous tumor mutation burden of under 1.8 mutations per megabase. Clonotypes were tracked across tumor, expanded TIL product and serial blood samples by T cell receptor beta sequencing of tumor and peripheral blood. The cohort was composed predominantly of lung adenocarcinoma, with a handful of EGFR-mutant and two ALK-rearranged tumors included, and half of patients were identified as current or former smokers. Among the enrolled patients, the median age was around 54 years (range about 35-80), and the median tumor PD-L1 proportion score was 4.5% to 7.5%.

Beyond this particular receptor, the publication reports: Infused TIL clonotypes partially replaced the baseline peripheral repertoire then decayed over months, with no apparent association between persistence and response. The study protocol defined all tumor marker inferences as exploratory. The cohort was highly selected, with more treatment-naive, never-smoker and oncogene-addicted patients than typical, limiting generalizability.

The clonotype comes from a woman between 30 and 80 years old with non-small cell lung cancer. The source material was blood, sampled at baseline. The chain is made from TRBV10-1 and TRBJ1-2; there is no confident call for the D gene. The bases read TGCGCCAGCAGTGAGAGGACTAACTATGGCTACACCTTC. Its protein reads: CASSERTNYGYTF.